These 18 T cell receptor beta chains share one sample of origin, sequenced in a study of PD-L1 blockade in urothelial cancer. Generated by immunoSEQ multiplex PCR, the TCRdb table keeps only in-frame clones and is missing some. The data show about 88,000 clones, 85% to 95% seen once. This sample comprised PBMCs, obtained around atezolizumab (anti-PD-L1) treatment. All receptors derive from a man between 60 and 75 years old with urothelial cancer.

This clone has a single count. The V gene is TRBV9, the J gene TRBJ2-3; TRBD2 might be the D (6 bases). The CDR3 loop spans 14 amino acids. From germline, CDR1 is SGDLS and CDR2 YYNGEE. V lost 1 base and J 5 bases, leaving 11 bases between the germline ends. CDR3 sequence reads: CASSVTSRVDTQYF. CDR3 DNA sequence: TGTGCCAGCAGCGTAACTAGCAGAGTAGATACGCAGTATTTT.

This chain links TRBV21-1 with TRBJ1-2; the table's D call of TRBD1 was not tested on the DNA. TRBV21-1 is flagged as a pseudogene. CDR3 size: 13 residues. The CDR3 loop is CASSPGGSYGYTF. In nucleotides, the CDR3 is TGTGCCAGCAGCCCAGGGGGCTCCTATGGCTACACCTTC.

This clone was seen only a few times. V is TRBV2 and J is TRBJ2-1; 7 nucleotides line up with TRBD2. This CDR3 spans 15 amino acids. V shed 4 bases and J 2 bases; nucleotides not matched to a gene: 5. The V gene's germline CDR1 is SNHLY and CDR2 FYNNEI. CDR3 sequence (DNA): TGTGCCAGCAGTGTGTTGGCGGGGGCCTACAATGAGCAGTTCTTC. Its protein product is CASSVLAGAYNEQFF.

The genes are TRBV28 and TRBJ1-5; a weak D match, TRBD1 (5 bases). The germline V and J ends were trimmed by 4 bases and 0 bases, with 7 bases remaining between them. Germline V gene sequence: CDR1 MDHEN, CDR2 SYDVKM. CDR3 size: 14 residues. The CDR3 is CASSSDISNQPQHF. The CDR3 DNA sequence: TGTGCCAGCAGTTCGGACATTAGCAATCAGCCCCAGCATTTT.

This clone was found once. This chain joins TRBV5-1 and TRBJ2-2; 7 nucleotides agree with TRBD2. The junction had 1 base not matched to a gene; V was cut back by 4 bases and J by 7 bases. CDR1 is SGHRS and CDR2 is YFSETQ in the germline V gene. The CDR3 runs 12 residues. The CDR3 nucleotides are TGCGCCAGCAGCGGGGGGGACGGGGAGCTGTTTTTT. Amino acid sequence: CASSGGDGELFF.

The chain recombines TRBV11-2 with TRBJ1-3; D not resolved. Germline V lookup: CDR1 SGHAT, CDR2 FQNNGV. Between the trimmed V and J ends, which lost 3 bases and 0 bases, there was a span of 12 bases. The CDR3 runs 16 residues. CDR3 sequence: CASSLSSAGSGNTIYF. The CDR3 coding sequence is TGTGCCAGCAGCTTGTCGAGTGCCGGCTCTGGAAACACCATATATTTT.

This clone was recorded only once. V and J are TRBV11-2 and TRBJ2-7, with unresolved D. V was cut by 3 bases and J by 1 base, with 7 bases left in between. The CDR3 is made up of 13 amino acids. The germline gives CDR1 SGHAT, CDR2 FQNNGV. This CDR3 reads CASSLAVSYEQYF. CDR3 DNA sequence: TGTGCCAGCAGCTTGGCAGTTTCCTACGAGCAGTACTTC.

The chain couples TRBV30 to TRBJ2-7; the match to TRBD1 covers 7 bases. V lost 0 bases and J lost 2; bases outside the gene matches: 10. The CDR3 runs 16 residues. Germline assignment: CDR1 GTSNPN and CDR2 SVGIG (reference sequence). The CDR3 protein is CAWSVQGQGITYEQYF. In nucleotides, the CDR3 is TGTGCCTGGAGTGTACAGGGGCAGGGGATTACCTACGAGCAGTACTTC. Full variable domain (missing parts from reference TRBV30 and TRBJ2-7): SQTIHQWPATLVQPVGSPLSLECTVEGTSNPNLYWYRQAAGRGLQLLFYSVGIGQISSEVPQNLSASRPQDRQFILSSKKLLLSDSGFYLCAWSVQGQGITYEQYFGPGTRLTVT.

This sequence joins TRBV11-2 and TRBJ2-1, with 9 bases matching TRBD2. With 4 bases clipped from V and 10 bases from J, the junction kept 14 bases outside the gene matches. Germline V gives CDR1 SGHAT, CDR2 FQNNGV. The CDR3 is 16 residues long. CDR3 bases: TGTGCCAGCAGCTCCCTAGTGGGACTAGCCCTAAGGGAGCAGTTCTTC. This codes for CASSSLVGLALREQFF.

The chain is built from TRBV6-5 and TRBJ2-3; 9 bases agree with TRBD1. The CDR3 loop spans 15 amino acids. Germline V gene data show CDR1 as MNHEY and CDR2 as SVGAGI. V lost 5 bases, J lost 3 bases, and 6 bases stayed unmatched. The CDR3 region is CASSPGTGRTDTQYF. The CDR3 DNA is TGTGCCAGCAGTCCCGGGACAGGGAGGACAGATACGCAGTATTTT.

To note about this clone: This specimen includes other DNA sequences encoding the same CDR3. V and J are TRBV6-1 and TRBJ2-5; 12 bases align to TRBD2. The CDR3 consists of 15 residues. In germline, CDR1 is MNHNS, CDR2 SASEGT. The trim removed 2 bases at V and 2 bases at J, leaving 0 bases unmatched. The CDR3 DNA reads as TGTGCCAGCAGTGAACTAGCGGGGGGGCAAGAGACCCAGTACTTC. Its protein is CASSELAGGQETQYF.

The CDR3 protein is CASSSPGQGLDEQYF. The CDR3 DNA is TGTGCCAGTAGTAGCCCGGGACAGGGATTGGACGAGCAGTACTTC. This chain connects TRBV19 to TRBJ2-7, with TRBD1 matching over 9 bases. CDR3 length equals 15 residues. Germline V gene lookup returns CDR1 LNHDA and CDR2 SQIVND (reference sequence). V was clipped by 4 bases and J by 5 bases; unmatched bases: 9.

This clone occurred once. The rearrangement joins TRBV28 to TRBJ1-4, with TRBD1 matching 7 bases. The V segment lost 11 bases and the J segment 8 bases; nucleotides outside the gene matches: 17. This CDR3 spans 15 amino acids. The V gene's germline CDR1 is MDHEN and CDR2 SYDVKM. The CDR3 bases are TGTGCCTGCTCCATAGGGGGCGGGGTGGGGGAAAAACTGTTTTTT. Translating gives CACSIGGGVGEKLFF.

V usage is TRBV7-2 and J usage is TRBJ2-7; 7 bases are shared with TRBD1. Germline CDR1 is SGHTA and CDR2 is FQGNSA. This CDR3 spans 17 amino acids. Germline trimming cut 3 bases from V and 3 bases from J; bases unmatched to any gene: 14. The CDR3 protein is CASSFPLGRDSNYEQYF. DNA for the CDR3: TGTGCCAGCAGCTTTCCCCTGGGCCGGGACAGCAACTACGAGCAGTACTTC.

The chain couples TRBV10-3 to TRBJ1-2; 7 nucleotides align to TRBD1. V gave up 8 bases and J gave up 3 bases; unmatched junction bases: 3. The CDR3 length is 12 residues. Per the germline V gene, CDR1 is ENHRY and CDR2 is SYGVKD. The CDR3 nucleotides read TGTGCCATCCGTACAGGGGACTATGGCTACACCTTC. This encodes CAIRTGDYGYTF.

Here the CDR3 DNA reads TGTGCCAGCAGCGTGGGGGGGGGCCTCGGCGGCACTAATGAAAAACTGTTTTTT. This encodes CASSVGGGLGGTNEKLFF. The rearrangement links TRBV9 to TRBJ1-4; TRBD1 is a possible D gene (6 bases). This CDR3 region has 18 residues. V lost 2 bases and J lost 2, with 19 bases in between. Looked up from germline, CDR1 is SGDLS and CDR2 is YYNGEE.

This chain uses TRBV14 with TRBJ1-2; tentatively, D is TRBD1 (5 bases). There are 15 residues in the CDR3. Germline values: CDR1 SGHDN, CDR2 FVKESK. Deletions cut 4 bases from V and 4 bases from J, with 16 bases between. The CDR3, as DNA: TGTGCCAGCAGCCCGGATCCGACAGCAGCCTATGGCTACACCTTC. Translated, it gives CASSPDPTAAYGYTF.

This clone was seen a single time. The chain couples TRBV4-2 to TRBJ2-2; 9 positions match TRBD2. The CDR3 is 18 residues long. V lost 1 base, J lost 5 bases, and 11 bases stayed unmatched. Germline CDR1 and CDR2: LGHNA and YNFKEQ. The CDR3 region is CASSQGLWASGITGELFF. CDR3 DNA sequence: TGTGCCAGCAGCCAAGGGTTGTGGGCTAGCGGGATAACCGGGGAGCTGTTTTTT.